Below, 14 T cell receptor beta chains from the same sample are listed, as sequenced in a study of T cell responses to AZD1222 COVID-19 vaccine. Sequencing used immunoSEQ multiplex PCR; TCRdb keeps in-frame clones, though not all of them. The table lists 150,000 to 200,000 clones, 94% of them singletons. The sample was peripheral blood, taken 28 days after the second AZD1222 dose. The receptors were sampled from an adult who received the AZD1222 COVID-19 vaccine.

The J gene is TRBJ1-2, the V gene TRBV5-4; the D gene is possibly TRBD1 (6 bases). The ends were cut back, 0 bases at V and 5 bases at J, with 11 bases in the middle. This CDR3 region has 14 residues. Germline loops: CDR1 SGHNT, CDR2 YYREEE (reference sequence). The CDR3 loop is CASSLGGAIYGYTF. As DNA, the CDR3 is TGTGCCAGCAGCTTGGGGGGGGCCATTTATGGCTACACCTTC.

The chain couples TRBV5-5 to TRBJ1-2, with 8 bases fitting TRBD1. Germline-derived CDR1 and CDR2 are SGHKS and YYEKEE (reference sequence). The CDR3 length is 15 residues. V lost 4 bases to trimming and J lost 5 bases; unmatched junction nucleotides: 10. CDR3 DNA: TGTGCCAGCAGCGAGGGACAGGTCCTTTTGTATGGCTACACCTTC. Translating it yields CASSEGQVLLYGYTF.

The chain couples TRBV28 to TRBJ2-3; 7 positions match TRBD2. The V gene's germline CDR1 is MDHEN and CDR2 SYDVKM. The CDR3 extends over 17 amino acids. Trimming cost V 3 bases and J 0 bases; bases outside gene matches: 9. The chain's CDR3 is CASSLYTLAASTDTQYF. DNA for the CDR3: TGTGCCAGCAGTTTGTACACCCTAGCGGCTAGCACAGATACGCAGTATTTT. The entire variable domain, with the rest obtained from reference TRBV28 and TRBJ2-3, is as follows: DVKVTQSSRYLVKRTGEKVFLECVQDMDHENMFWYRQDPGLGLRLIYFSYDVKMKEKGDIPEGYSVSREKKERFSLILESASTNQTSMYLCASSLYTLAASTDTQYFGPGTRLTVL.

V gene TRBV19 combines with J gene TRBJ1-5, with D hard to call. V lost 3 bases to trimming and J lost 2 bases, with 11 bases between them. CDR3 size: 15 residues. Germline V gives CDR1 LNHDA, CDR2 SQIVND (reference sequence). Here the CDR3 DNA reads TGTGCCAGTAGTATTGGAGGCTATGGCAATCAGCCCCAGCATTTT. Residues: CASSIGGYGNQPQHF.

The rearrangement links TRBV9 to TRBJ2-1; 11 bases are a match to TRBD2. V trimming: 2 bases; J trimming: 4 bases; junction bases outside the gene matches: 5. There are 16 residues in the CDR3. The germline CDR1 and CDR2 sequences are SGDLS and YYNGEE. This CDR3 reads CASSVYGTSGYNEQFF. In nucleotides, the CDR3 is TGTGCCAGCAGCGTCTACGGGACTAGCGGTTACAATGAGCAGTTCTTC.

The chain uses TRBV6-2 or TRBV6-3 and TRBJ2-1; D gene ambiguous. The CDR3 contains 14 residues. Germline V gene sequence: CDR1 MNHEY, CDR2 SVGEGT. V was shortened by 0 bases and J by 5 bases, with 8 bases between the two germline ends. The DNA of the CDR3 is TGTGCCAGCAGTTACTCGACGCGGAACAATGAGCAGTTCTTC. Translating it yields CASSYSTRNNEQFF.

The chain combines TRBV27 with TRBJ2-2, with a weak D call TRBD2 (6 bases). The V end was cut by 5 bases, the J end by 3 bases, with 10 bases between. The CDR3 is made up of 14 amino acids. The germline CDR1 and CDR2 sequences are MNHEY and SMNVEV (reference sequence). The CDR3, as DNA: TGTGCCAGCAGTGGGGGGATCTACACCGGGGAGCTGTTTTTT. Translating it yields CASSGGIYTGELFF.

The chain recombines TRBV12-3 or TRBV12-4 with TRBJ1-1; D is unclear. The CDR3 has 10 amino acids. The V and J ends lost 6 bases and 8 bases respectively, with 7 bases between them. CDR3 loop: CASSRREAFF. In DNA, the CDR3 is TGTGCCAGCAGCCGGAGAGAAGCTTTCTTT.

This rearrangement joins TRBV5-4 to TRBJ2-5; no clear D. In germline, CDR1 is SGHNT, CDR2 YYREEE (reference sequence). Trimming removed 4 bases at V and 7 bases at J, with 17 bases between. CDR3 size: 14 residues. The CDR3 sequence is CASSTVVDGMTQYF. CDR3 coding DNA: TGTGCCAGCAGCACGGTCGTGGATGGGATGACCCAGTACTTC.

The chain recombines TRBV5-8 with TRBJ2-1, with TRBD2 matching 8 bases. V dropped 2 bases and J dropped 7; count of bases not matched to a gene: 8. Germline CDR1 is SGHTS and CDR2 is YDEGEE. The CDR3 length is 15 residues. CDR3 sequence reads: CASSLTGGPGNEQFF. The DNA of the CDR3 is TGTGCCAGCAGCTTAACGGGAGGGCCGGGGAATGAGCAGTTCTTC.

The rearrangement links TRBV4-2 to TRBJ2-1; TRBD2 aligns across 7 bases. The CDR3 totals 14 residues. With V trimmed by 3 bases and J by 7 bases, 6 bases remained unmatched. CDR1 and CDR2 from the germline V gene are LGHNA and YNFKEQ. DNA for the CDR3: TGTGCCAGCAGCCAGAGATATAGCGGGAATGAGCAGTTCTTC. This translates into CASSQRYSGNEQFF.

The rearrangement links TRBV28 to TRBJ1-1; D is perhaps TRBD1 (5 bases). CDR1 MDHEN and CDR2 SYDVKM come from the germline V gene. The CDR3 sequence is 13 residues long. Deletions cut 11 bases from V and 1 base from J, with 14 bases between. CDR3 bases: TGTGCCGCCTTTAGTGGGGGGAACACTGAAGCTTTCTTT. Translation gives CAAFSGGNTEAFF.

The chain uses TRBV5-1 and TRBJ2-2, with D uncertain. The CDR3 is 14 amino acids. Trimming stripped 2 bases from V and 4 bases from J, with 9 bases between. Germline values: CDR1 SGHRS, CDR2 YFSETQ. The DNA of the CDR3 is TGCGCCAGCAGCTTAGAGAGGCCCACCGGGGAGCTGTTTTTT. This encodes CASSLERPTGELFF.

The rearrangement links TRBV7-9 to TRBJ2-2; D gene ambiguous. Trimming stripped 2 bases from V and 8 bases from J, with 9 bases between. The CDR3 totals 13 residues. The germline CDR1 and CDR2 sequences are SEHNR and FQNEAQ (reference sequence). CDR3 region: CASSLRTPGELFF. For the CDR3, the DNA is TGTGCCAGCAGCTTAAGGACGCCAGGGGAGCTGTTTTTT.